The clone carrying this T cell receptor beta chain was detected a few times. Clones were sequenced by immunoSEQ multiplex PCR, and TCRdb holds only the in-frame ones, with some missing. The repertoire holds 2,500,000 or so clones, with roughly 93% as singletons. The data originate from a study of shared clonotypes between healthy human individuals. This CDR3 has 11 residues. Trimming removed 7 bases at V and 11 bases at J, with 14 bases between. CDR1 is SNHLY and CDR2 is FYNNEI in the germline V gene. The chain couples TRBV2 to TRBJ1-1; D is unclear. Material for sequencing was naive CD4+ T cells from PBMCs. The subset: CD45RA+ positively selected. The sequence came from a man aged 18 to 30 in good health. Some clones in this sample may be carry-over from other donors' samples. CDR3 residues: CASTDGPGAFF. The DNA for the CDR3 is TGTGCCAGCACCGATGGACCCGGGGCTTTCTTT.